These T cell receptor beta chains were read from a single sample in a study of Graves' ophthalmopathy and Graves' hyperthyroidism. A single record per CDR3 protein comes from TCRdb applying MiXCR to the multiplex PCR reads. The data hold 560,000 or so distinct CDR3 sequences, with under 45% observed a single time. Input material: peripheral blood or thyroid tissue (not recorded which). Receptors were obtained from an adult man with Graves' hyperthyroidism. The CDR3 runs from the conserved cysteine through the conserved F or W. D genes are given only for firm matches. For some rows the clone size is stated as once, few or many, or as a class when expanded; others skip it.

j_gene	v_gene	d_gene	len	abundance	CDR3nt	CDR3aa
TRBJ2-7	TRBV12-3/TRBV12-4	NA	15	few	TGTGCCAGCAGTTTAGATTCTGAGAGGACCTACGAGCAGTACTTC	CASSLDSERTYEQYF
TRBJ1-2	TRBV5-5	TRBD1	13	NA	TGTGCCAGCAGCTCAAAGACAGGGCATGGCTACACCTTC	CASSSKTGHGYTF
TRBJ2-7	TRBV25-1	TRBD1	13	once	TGTGCCAGCAGGGGACAGGGTGGCGGGGAGCAGTACTTC	CASRGQGGGEQYF
TRBJ2-1	TRBV29-1	NA	11	NA	TGCAGCGTTCGGCAGACAAATGAGCAGTTCTTC	CSVRQTNEQFF
TRBJ1-5	TRBV7-2	TRBD1	16	NA	TGTGCCAGCAGCCAAGTCGCCAGGGGGCGATTTCAGCCCCAGCATTTT	CASSQVARGRFQPQHF
TRBJ2-6	TRBV6-1	NA	17	many	TGTGCCAGTTCAAGGGACTTTAGGGACTCTGGGGCCAACGTCCTGACTTTC	CASSRDFRDSGANVLTF
TRBJ1-1	TRBV7-2	NA	13	NA	TGTGCCAGCGGGGGCCGGGGACTCACCGAAGCTTTCTTT	CASGGRGLTEAFF
TRBJ2-7	TRBV10-3	NA	11	NA	TGTGCCACACAGGCCGACAATGAGCAGTACTTC	CATQADNEQYF
TRBJ2-7	TRBV5-1	NA	14	many	TGCGCCAGCAGGCCGGGACTTACCTCCTACGAGCAGTACTTC	CASRPGLTSYEQYF
TRBJ1-3	TRBV29-1	TRBD1	15	many	TGCAGCGTTGAGTTGGGGACAGGGAGCGGAAACACCATATATTTT	CSVELGTGSGNTIYF
TRBJ2-3	TRBV24-1	NA	10	many	TGTGCCACCAGTGATTTGTCTTGGTATTTT	CATSDLSWYF
TRBJ2-7	TRBV19	NA	15	NA	TGTGCCAGTAGTACGAATAGCGGAAGCTCCTACGAGCAGTACTTC	CASSTNSGSSYEQYF
TRBJ2-3	TRBV24-1	NA	13	NA	TGTGCCACCGAGGGGACTCGCCAAGATACGCAGTATTTT	CATEGTRQDTQYF
TRBJ2-7	TRBV2	NA	12	many	TGTGCCAGCATTAAGGGAACCTACGAGCAGTACTTC	CASIKGTYEQYF
TRBJ1-2	TRBV9	TRBD1	15	NA	TGTGCCAGCAGCGTAGGGGGACAGGCCCGCTATGGCTACACCTTC	CASSVGGQARYGYTF
TRBJ2-5	TRBV20-1	NA	15	NA	TGCAGTGCTAGGCAACTCGGAGGGATCGATCAGCCCCAGTACTTC	CSARQLGGIDQPQYF
TRBJ1-2	TRBV2	NA	13	many	TGTGCCAGCAGCGTACAGGGATGGTATGGCTACACCTTC	CASSVQGWYGYTF
TRBJ2-6	TRBV7-8	NA	17	many	TGTGCCAGCAGCGCGGGACAGTTAGGCTCTGGGGCCAACGTCCTGACTTTC	CASSAGQLGSGANVLTF
TRBJ1-1	TRBV7-9	NA	13	many	TGTGCCAGCAGCTTGGTTTACGAGGAAAAAGCTTTCTTT	CASSLVYEEKAFF
TRBJ2-2	TRBV29-1	TRBD2	18	many	TGCAGCGTAGAACTAGCGGGAGGGCCGGCAGGTCACACCGGGGAGCTGTTTTTT	CSVELAGGPAGHTGELFF
TRBJ2-7	TRBV12-3/TRBV12-4	TRBD1	15	NA	TGTGCCAGCAGTTCGAGAACCGGGACAGATTACGAGCAGTACTTC	CASSSRTGTDYEQYF
TRBJ1-2	TRBV5-4	TRBD1	13	many	TGTGCCAGCAGCGGCTCGGACAGGCAGGGCTACACCTTC	CASSGSDRQGYTF
TRBJ2-7	TRBV5-1	TRBD2	15	many	TGCGCCAGCAGCCGGACTAGCGGGAGCTCCTACGAGCAGTACTTC	CASSRTSGSSYEQYF
TRBJ2-2	TRBV10-3	TRBD2	15	many	TGTGCCATCAGTGGACTAGCGGGAACGACCGGGGAGCTGTTTTTT	CAISGLAGTTGELFF
TRBJ2-7	TRBV29-1	NA	14	NA	TGCAGCGTTGTAGGGATAGGGAGCTCCTACGAGCAGTACTTC	CSVVGIGSSYEQYF
TRBJ1-2	TRBV6-6	NA	15	many	TGTGCCAGCAGTGAGTCCAGGGGAGTCGGCTATGGCTACACCTTC	CASSESRGVGYGYTF
TRBJ1-5	TRBV20-1	TRBD1	15	few	TGCAGTGCGACTCCCGGGACAGGGGCTGGTCAGCCCCAGCATTTT	CSATPGTGAGQPQHF
TRBJ2-7	TRBV28	NA	15	NA	TGTGCCAGCAACCCCACGGGGGCAGCCGCCTACGAGCAGTACTTC	CASNPTGAAAYEQYF
TRBJ1-6	TRBV7-9	NA	14	NA	TGTGCCAGCAGCATTTACAGGGTCGGTTCACCCCTCCACTTT	CASSIYRVGSPLHF
TRBJ1-6	TRBV19	NA	16	NA	TGTGCCAGTAGTATAGATTTGGCCGACGGGAATTCACCCCTCCACTTT	CASSIDLADGNSPLHF
TRBJ1-4	TRBV20-1	TRBD1	13	many	TGCAGTGCTCTTGGACAGGGTGGGGAAAAACTGTTTTTT	CSALGQGGEKLFF
TRBJ1-6	TRBV10-3	TRBD1	14	many	TGTGCCATCAGTGATGGACAGGGTGATTCACCCCTCCACTTT	CAISDGQGDSPLHF
TRBJ1-3	TRBV7-9	TRBD1	17	many	TGTGCCAGCAGCTCAGGACAGGGAGACCTCTCTGGAAACACCATATATTTT	CASSSGQGDLSGNTIYF
TRBJ2-5	TRBV20-1	NA	12	many	TGCAGTGCTCTCCCGACCCAAGAGACCCAGTACTTC	CSALPTQETQYF
TRBJ2-2	TRBV5-1	NA	15	many	TGCGCCAGCAGGAGGTCGCCGGGGGACACCGGGGAGCTGTTTTTT	CASRRSPGDTGELFF
TRBJ1-5	TRBV28	NA	18	NA	TGTGCCAGCAGTCAACTCTTAGGGAAACAGGGAAGCAATCAGCCCCAGCATTTT	CASSQLLGKQGSNQPQHF
TRBJ2-1	TRBV2	NA	12	NA	TGTGCCAGCAGACTCACAGGCAATGAGCAGTTCTTC	CASRLTGNEQFF
TRBJ2-6	TRBV7-9	TRBD1	17	many	TGTGCCAGCAGCTTAGGATCAGGGGGTACTGGGGCCAACGTCCTGACTTTC	CASSLGSGGTGANVLTF
TRBJ1-2	TRBV7-2	NA	19	few	TGTGCCAGCAGCTCTAGGTGGGGCTTACAAGGGCCCTCTAACTATGGCTACACCTTC	CASSSRWGLQGPSNYGYTF
TRBJ1-1	TRBV20-1	TRBD1	13	few	TGCAGTGCTAGGTCCCAGGGGGGCACTGAAGCTTTCTTT	CSARSQGGTEAFF